This TCR beta chain was found in a study of T cell clonality in common variable immunodeficiency. The V end was cut by 5 bases, the J end by 8 bases, with 16 bases between. CDR3 size: 13 residues. Germline V gene sequence: CDR1 DFQATT, CDR2 SNEGSKA (reference sequence). This clone was counted many times. From the germline J gene comes the end of the CDR3, since the read stops 3 residues before it. Sequencing was performed with immunoSEQ multiplex PCR; in TCRdb, only in-frame clones are kept and a portion is missing. The sample contains approximately 81,000 clones, none of them singletons. The specimen was peripheral blood mononuclear cells. The receptor was isolated from a person aged 18-70 years in good health. The gene calls are TRBV20-1 and TRBJ2-1; tentative D call: TRBD1 (6 bases). CDR3 amino acids: CSAGGPAGDEQFF. CDR3 DNA, as far as it was read: TGCAGTGCTGGGGGCCCGGCTGGGGATGAG.